The T cell receptor (beta chain) described here comes from a study of CD8+ T cells in alopecia areata. Background on the study: Tofacitinib administration persisted for 6 to 18 months, succeeded by 6 months off drug. Study observations and caveats: Resident alphabeta T-cell populations of normal skin are likewise subject to sequencing in scalp samples.

CDR1 is SEHNR and CDR2 is FQNEAQ in the germline V gene (reference sequence). V lost 5 bases and J lost 7; bases outside the gene matches: 11. The CDR3 contains 16 residues. Treatment specified: oral pan-JAK inhibitor, 5-10 mg twice daily. Alopecia areata patients provided lesional scalp punch biopsies and peripheral blood. TCR sequencing used cDNA made by reverse transcription of extracted RNA. Profiled with immunoSEQ multiplex PCR; TCRdb holds only in-frame clones, not every one. The data show some 150,000 clones, around 50% seen once. A remark on this clone: The antigen remains undetermined.

The gene calls are TRBV7-9 and TRBJ1-6, with 7 positions matching TRBD1. The material sequenced was CD8+ T cells sorted from blood, taken at week 4, from a patient treated with tofacitinib. The sequence came from a human donor with alopecia areata. The chain's CDR3 is CASSKDRAGGNSPLHF. CDR3 bases: TGTGCCAGCAGCAAAGACAGGGCCGGCGGGAATTCACCCCTCCACTTT.